A single TCR beta chain is shown here with its context. Its antigen is still unknown. V lost 1 base to trimming and J lost 7 bases; unmatched junction nucleotides: 5. The germline V gene encodes CDR1 MGHDK and CDR2 SYGVNS. The CDR3 runs to 14 residues. The sample comes from a study of PD-1 blockade in classical Hodgkin lymphoma. The time point is: newly diagnosed, previously untreated cHL patient sample. Magnetic negative selection, applied to thawed PBMCs, was used to isolate the CD8+ T cells. Comparators were PBMCs taken from newly diagnosed, untreated classical Hodgkin lymphoma. Sequencing was performed with immunoSEQ multiplex PCR; in TCRdb, only in-frame clones are kept and a portion is missing. The sample shows 10,000 or so clones, 65% to 90% of them seen only once. Findings and limits, study-wide: With respect to the repertoire differences, their causes, possibly disease activity or prior therapy, remain undefined. The study reported lower baseline TCR diversity in newly diagnosed patients than in healthy donors.

Sequenced input: CD8+ T cells from blood. The origin of this receptor is a human donor with classical Hodgkin lymphoma. The rearrangement joins TRBV25-1 to TRBJ1-1, with 8 bases matching TRBD1. The DNA for the CDR3 is TGTGCCAGCAGTGAATCAGGGGGCCGGGTTGAAGCTTTCTTT. Protein product: CASSESGGRVEAFF. Using reference TRBV25-1 and TRBJ1-1 for the parts outside the CDR3, the full variable domain is EADIYQTPRYLVIGTGKKITLECSQTMGHDKMYWYQQDPGMELHLIHYSYGVNSTEKGDLSSESTVSRIRTEHFPLTLESARPSHTSQYLCASSESGGRVEAFFGQGTRLTVV.